Shown below are 14 T cell receptor beta chains from a single sample sequenced in a study of blood T cell repertoires in COVID-19. Some clones are missing from TCRdb's copy, which holds only in-frame ones; the method was immunoSEQ multiplex PCR. The sample carries under 500,000 clones, around nine tenths recorded once. Sequenced material: peripheral blood. The receptor source for this set is a woman aged 25 to 45 with acute or convalescent COVID-19.

This clone has a single count. The chain is built from TRBV6-5 and TRBJ2-7; D is perhaps TRBD2 (6 bases). This CDR3 spans 15 amino acids. Per germline, CDR1 MNHEY and CDR2 SVGAGI. The V end was cut by 6 bases, the J end by 4 bases, with 19 bases between. The CDR3 DNA sequence: TGTGCCAGCAGCCGAGCGACAGAGGGAGGATACGAGCAGTACTTC. Amino acid sequence: CASSRATEGGYEQYF.

The chain couples TRBV4-1 to TRBJ1-2; 8 nucleotides match TRBD1. The J segment lost 4 bases and the V segment lost 3 bases, leaving 7 bases of the junction unmatched. Germline CDR1 MGHRA, CDR2 YSYEKL. This CDR3 has 15 residues. The CDR3 loop reads CASSQLRQGIYGYTF. CDR3 bases: TGCGCCAGCAGCCAGCTTAGACAGGGGATCTATGGCTACACCTTC.

The rearrangement links TRBV28 to TRBJ2-7; TRBD2 might be the D (5 bases). V was clipped by 3 bases and J by 3 bases, with 18 bases between them. CDR1 and CDR2 (germline): MDHEN, SYDVKM. The CDR3 covers 16 residues. The CDR3 sequence: CASSLRSRVWVYEQYF. The CDR3 DNA is TGTGCCAGCAGTTTGAGGTCGCGGGTTTGGGTCTACGAGCAGTACTTC.

The genes are TRBV7-6 and TRBJ2-5; 14 bases line up with TRBD2. This CDR3 comprises 17 residues. The germline CDR1 and CDR2 sequences are SGHVS and FNYEAQ. The J segment lost 1 base and the V segment lost 5 bases, leaving 6 bases of the junction unmatched. In DNA form, the CDR3 reads TGTGCCAGCAGCGCAGGACTAGCGGGGGGCGCCCAAGAGACCCAGTACTTC. Its protein product is CASSAGLAGGAQETQYF.

The chain carries TRBV28 and TRBJ2-5, with TRBD2 matching over 9 bases. The CDR3 extends over 15 amino acids. The germline V gene has CDR1 MDHEN and CDR2 SYDVKM. V dropped 8 bases and J dropped 1; count of bases not matched to a gene: 8. The CDR3 bases are TGTGCCAGCGTGGTCGGTAGCGGGGGCCAAGAGACCCAGTACTTC. Its translation is CASVVGSGGQETQYF.

The chain recombines TRBV30 with TRBJ2-2; maybe TRBD1 (5 bases). CDR1 is GTSNPN, CDR2 SVGIG, per germline (reference sequence). V was clipped by 4 bases and J by 1 base, with 7 bases between them. The CDR3 has 13 amino acids. CDR3 region: CAWTDRNTGELFF. In nucleotides, the CDR3 is TGTGCCTGGACCGACAGGAACACCGGGGAGCTGTTTTTT.

In its sample, this clone was seen once. This chain uses TRBV12-3 or TRBV12-4 with TRBJ1-2; D is unresolved. V was pared by 6 bases and J by 2 bases, with 10 bases between. The CDR3 is made up of 13 amino acids. The CDR3 loop is CASSIDTNYGYTF. In nucleotides, the CDR3 is TGTGCCAGCAGCATAGACACGAACTATGGCTACACCTTC.

This clone has just one count. V is TRBV5-1 and J is TRBJ1-2; D perhaps matches TRBD1 (6 bases). V was pared by 3 bases and J by 6 bases, with 15 bases between. This CDR3 comprises 14 residues. Per germline, CDR1 SGHRS and CDR2 YFSETQ. DNA of the CDR3: TGCGCCAGCAGCTGGGACAAGCCTAGGGATGGCTACACCTTC. Protein: CASSWDKPRDGYTF.

Points on this clone: An end of the junction differs from the germline gene, which may be a read error. The V call is TRBV7-8, the J call TRBJ2-2; 11 nucleotides align to TRBD2. Looked up from germline, CDR1 is SGHVS and CDR2 is FQNEAQ. The CDR3 extends over 14 amino acids. CDR3 sequence reads: CASSLAGGTGELFF. CDR3 sequence (DNA): TGTGCCAGCAGCCTAGCGGGGGGTACCGGGGAGCTGTTTTTT.

Remarks on this clone: This CDR3 is also generated by other DNA sequences in the sample. This chain links TRBV6-1 with TRBJ2-2; D gene unclear. The CDR3 is made up of 13 amino acids. The germline V gene has CDR1 MNHNS and CDR2 SASEGT. The V and J ends lost 3 bases and 7 bases respectively, with 9 bases between them. The CDR3 is CASSDRVGGELFF. The CDR3 DNA sequence: TGTGCCAGCAGTGACCGAGTTGGCGGGGAGCTGTTTTTT.

The genes are TRBV5-5 and TRBJ1-4, with 7 bases lining up with TRBD1. V lost 3 bases to trimming and J lost 8 bases; unmatched junction nucleotides: 13. The V gene's germline CDR1 is SGHKS and CDR2 YYEKEE (reference sequence). CDR3 length: 16 residues. The CDR3 DNA sequence: TGTGCCAGCAGCTCCCCTCTCGAGGGGGCGCGGGAAAAACTGTTTTTT. Protein: CASSSPLEGAREKLFF.

In nucleotides, the CDR3 is TGTGCCAGCAGTTTAGAACCACTGTATGGCTACACCTTC. The encoded protein is CASSLEPLYGYTF. This chain links TRBV12-3 or TRBV12-4 with TRBJ1-2; D is uncertain. The length of the CDR3 is 13 residues. V lost 1 base to trimming and J lost 5 bases, with 8 bases between them.

The chain is built from TRBV6-6 and TRBJ1-2, with D tentatively TRBD1 (5 bases). The V gene lost 6 bases and the J gene lost 4 bases, with 18 bases spanning the gap. This CDR3 spans 15 amino acids. Germline CDR1 and CDR2: MNHNY and SVGAGI (reference sequence). The CDR3 sequence is CASSSEGGVAYGYTF. CDR3 bases: TGTGCCAGCAGCTCAGAGGGAGGGGTAGCCTATGGCTACACCTTC.

This rearrangement joins TRBV9 to TRBJ2-2; TRBD2 is a possible D gene (5 bases). This CDR3 contains 16 residues. Trimming stripped 0 bases from V and 0 bases from J, with 9 bases between. CDR1 is SGDLS and CDR2 is YYNGEE in the germline V gene. Written as DNA, the CDR3 is TGTGCCAGCAGCGTAGTGGCTAGCCCGAACACCGGGGAGCTGTTTTTT. Its protein is CASSVVASPNTGELFF. Drawing the rest from reference TRBV9 and TRBJ2-2, the complete variable domain is DSGVTQTPKHLITATGQRVTLRCSPRSGDLSVYWYQQSLDQGLQFLIQYYNGEERAKGNILERFSAQQFPDLHSELNLSSLELGDSALYFCASSVVASPNTGELFFGEGSRLTVL.